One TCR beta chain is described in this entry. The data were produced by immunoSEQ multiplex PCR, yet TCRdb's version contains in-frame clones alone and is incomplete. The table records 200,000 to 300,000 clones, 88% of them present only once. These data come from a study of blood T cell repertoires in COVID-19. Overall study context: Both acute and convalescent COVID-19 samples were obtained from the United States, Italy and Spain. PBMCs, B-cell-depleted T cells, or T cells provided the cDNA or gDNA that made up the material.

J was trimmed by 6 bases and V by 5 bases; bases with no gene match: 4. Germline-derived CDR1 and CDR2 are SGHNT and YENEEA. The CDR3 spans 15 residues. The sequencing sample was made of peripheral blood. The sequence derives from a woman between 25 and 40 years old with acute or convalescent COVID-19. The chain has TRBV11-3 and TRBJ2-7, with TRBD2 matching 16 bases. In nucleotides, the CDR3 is TGTGCCAGCAGCCCTGGGACTAGCGGGAGGGGCGAGCAGTACTTC. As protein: CASSPGTSGRGEQYF.